This TCR beta chain was sequenced in a study of regulatory T cells in long-lasting Graves disease. As for time point: newly diagnosed GD, antithyroid drugs for less than 3 months. Extracted RNA from PBMCs served as the source of the TCR library. Recruitment took place at an endocrinology department in Xi'an, China. This clonotype has ten or more counts. Its antigen is not identified. Germline CDR1 is SGHAT and CDR2 is FQDESV (reference sequence). CDR3 length equals 15 residues. Trimming removed 1 base at V and 3 bases at J, with 13 bases between. The authors built TCR beta libraries using iRepertoire HTBI primers and Arm-PCR of CDR3 regions. TCRdb processed the multiplex PCR reads anew with MiXCR; each CDR3 protein has one entry. The sample has 360,000 or so distinct CDR3 sequences, approximately 16% seen once. General study results and limits: Newly diagnosed patients had higher TCR diversity than persistent Graves' patients did. Favored gene segments in persistent disease were TRBV28, TRBJ1-2 and TRBJ2-5.

These same data were also listed under a study on T cells in Graves' hyperthyroidism and ophthalmopathy. That report notes: Patients aged 18 to 65 had newly diagnosed hyperthyroidism lasting under 2 months.

The sequence derives from a man in his forties or fifties with Graves disease. V gene TRBV11-1 combines with J gene TRBJ2-7; no firm D call. This specimen was peripheral blood mononuclear cells (PBMCs), taken at new diagnosis, from a patient treated with antithyroid drugs. Written as DNA, the CDR3 is TGTGCCAGCAGCTTAGATCGTCACGGATACTACGAGCAGTACTTC. This codes for CASSLDRHGYYEQYF.